This T cell receptor beta chain was recorded in a study of cytomegalovirus exposure and HLA in healthy donors. Findings and limits, study-wide: Researchers counted around 180 TCR beta chains as cytomegalovirus-associated. Despite most TCR sequences being rare, some public TCRs occurred in many donors.

V shed 4 bases and J shed 6 bases, with 18 bases lying between them. The CDR3 extends over 15 amino acids. The germline V gene encodes CDR1 SGHRS and CDR2 YFSETQ. In the PCR, 60 Vbeta and 13 Jbeta primers were used. Sequencing used immunoSEQ multiplex PCR; TCRdb keeps in-frame clones, though not all of them. The sample has approximately 150,000 clones, about 79% seen once. This clone was observed once. Its target is unknown. Sequencing input: PBMCs. This sequence originates from a man aged 40-55 years in good health and CMV-seropositive. This chain connects TRBV5-1 to TRBJ2-3; D perhaps matches TRBD1 (8 bases). The CDR3 is CASSRPRGREDTQYF. CDR3 bases: TGCGCCAGCAGCCGCCCCAGGGGGCGGGAGGATACGCAGTATTTT. Variable domain in full (rest from reference TRBV5-1 and TRBJ2-3): KAGVTQTPRYLIKTRGQQVTLSCSPISGHRSVSWYQQTPGQGLQFLFEYFSETQRNKGNFPGRFSGRQFSNSRSEMNVSTLELGDSALYLCASSRPRGREDTQYFGPGTRLTVL.